A selection of T cell receptor beta chains follows, all from one sample in a study of T cell responses to AZD1222 COVID-19 vaccine. The protocol was immunoSEQ multiplex PCR, while the TCRdb copy is restricted to in-frame clones and leaves out a portion. The table lists some 110,000 clones, 80% to 85% of them singletons. Sequencing was performed on peripheral blood, taken on day 0 of AZD1222 vaccination. The receptors shown here come from an adult in good health. Each CDR3 is given with its conserved first and last residue. The D gene is left open where the match is weak.

>TRBD2|TRBJ2-1|TRBV5-4
TGTGCCAGCAGCTGGGGTTGGGGCCGAGCGGGGGGGCAGTTCAATGAGCAGTTCTTC
CASSWGWGRAGGQFNEQFF
>NA|TRBJ1-1|TRBV6-2/TRBV6-3
TGTGCCAGCAGTTACAACAGGCGAGGCACTGAAGCTTTCTTT
CASSYNRRGTEAFF
>NA|TRBJ1-4|TRBV24-1
TGTGCCACCAGTGTAGGGGGGACTAATGAAAAACTGTTTTTT
CATSVGGTNEKLFF
>TRBD2|TRBJ2-1|TRBV2
TGTGCCAGCAGTCAGACTAGCGGGTTCAGCTCCTACAATGAGCAGTTCTTC
CASSQTSGFSSYNEQFF
>TRBD2|TRBJ2-7|TRBV19
TGTGCCAGTCGAGGACTAGCGGGAGGAAACGAGCAGTACTTC
CASRGLAGGNEQYF
>NA|TRBJ1-2|TRBV19
TGTGCCAGTAGTATCGGGGCGGGGAACTATGGCTACACCTTC
CASSIGAGNYGYTF
>NA|TRBJ1-1|TRBV29-1
TGCAGCGTTGAATGGGAGAGGGGCACTGAAGCTTTCTTT
CSVEWERGTEAFF
>NA|TRBJ1-4|TRBV14
TGTGCCAGCAGTAGAAGGCGGAGTGGTGTTGAAAAACTGTTTTTT
CASSRRRSGVEKLFF
>NA|TRBJ2-3|TRBV7-9
TGTGCCAGCAGCTTTATTTTTGCGGATACGCAGTATTTT
CASSFIFADTQYF
>TRBD1|TRBJ1-2|TRBV5-1
TGCGCCAGCGGCACTCCAGGGGGCCATGGCTACACCTTC
CASGTPGGHGYTF